These 18 T cell receptor beta chains originate from one sample sequenced in a study of cytomegalovirus exposure and HLA in healthy donors. PCR involved 60 Vbeta and 13 Jbeta primers. The table came from immunoSEQ multiplex PCR; TCRdb's copy has only in-frame clones and leaves some out. The repertoire includes 150,000 to 200,000 clones, about 76% of them detected once, and more than 1.5% sits in the top ten. The sequencing sample was made of PBMCs. The origin of the receptors is a woman in her forties or fifties in good health and CMV-seronegative.

The gene calls are TRBV5-1 and TRBJ2-1; 12 nucleotides agree with TRBD2. The CDR3 totals 12 residues. Germline V gene data show CDR1 as SGHRS and CDR2 as YFSETQ. V dropped 4 bases and J dropped 16; count of bases not matched to a gene: 6. The DNA for the CDR3 is TGCGCCAGCAGCATAGGACTAGCGGGGCTATTCTTC. As protein: CASSIGLAGLFF. Full variable domain (rest looked up from reference TRBV5-1 and TRBJ2-1): KAGVTQTPRYLIKTRGQQVTLSCSPISGHRSVSWYQQTPGQGLQFLFEYFSETQRNKGNFPGRFSGRQFSNSRSEMNVSTLELGDSALYLCASSIGLAGLFFGPGTRLTVL.

The rearrangement joins TRBV2 to TRBJ1-5; 8 bases are shared with TRBD1. Unmatched junction bases numbered 10, after V lost 7 bases and J lost 2 bases. Germline V gene data show CDR1 as SNHLY and CDR2 as FYNNEI. The CDR3 runs 16 residues. DNA for the CDR3: TGTGCCAGCACCCCCTGGCAGGGGGCGGGCAATCAGCCCCAGCATTTT. This gives the protein CASTPWQGAGNQPQHF.

The rearrangement joins TRBV7-2 to TRBJ2-5; 12 bases are shared with TRBD2. Germline assignment: CDR1 SGHTA and CDR2 FQGNSA. The V and J ends lost 2 bases and 9 bases, in that order; junction bases with no gene match: 13. This CDR3 is 17 amino acids long. The CDR3 is CASSLTPQLAGGSAQYF. The CDR3 nucleotides read TGTGCCAGCAGCTTAACCCCCCAGCTAGCGGGGGGGTCGGCCCAGTACTTC.

V usage is TRBV28 and J usage is TRBJ1-5; 9 bases are shared with TRBD1. With 6 bases clipped from V and 2 bases from J, the junction kept 5 bases outside the gene matches. The CDR3 sequence is 15 residues long. The germline CDR1 and CDR2 sequences are MDHEN and SYDVKM. The CDR3 DNA is TGTGCCAGCAGGTCTTGGACAGGGGGCAATCAGCCCCAGCATTTT. Amino acids: CASRSWTGGNQPQHF.

This clone showed up many times. The rearrangement uses TRBV2 and TRBJ1-4; 8 positions agree with TRBD1. CDR1 SNHLY and CDR2 FYNNEI come from the germline V gene. This CDR3 is built from 16 residues. J gave up 8 bases and V 2 bases, and 10 bases lay outside the gene matches. CDR3 DNA sequence: TGTGCCAGCAGTGAAACCCCGACAGGGGTATTGGAAAAACTGTTTTTT. It codes for CASSETPTGVLEKLFF. Full variable domain (rest looked up from reference TRBV2 and TRBJ1-4): EPEVTQTPSHQVTQMGQEVILRCVPISNHLYFYWYRQILGQKVEFLVSFYNNEISEKSEIFDDQFSVERPDGSNFTLKIRSTKLEDSAMYFCASSETPTGVLEKLFFGSGTQLSVL.

The chain employs TRBV5-8 and TRBJ2-5; a possible D gene is TRBD2 (6 bases). V lost 4 bases to trimming and J lost 3 bases, with 16 bases between them. Germline lookup yields CDR1 SGHTS and CDR2 YDEGEE. The CDR3 is made up of 15 amino acids. The CDR3 spells CASSLIGSGKETQYF. The CDR3 DNA sequence: TGTGCCAGCAGCCTCATCGGTAGCGGCAAAGAGACCCAGTACTTC.

J is TRBJ1-1 and V is TRBV7-9; TRBD1 matches at 9 bases. Germline CDR1 reads SEHNR; CDR2 reads FQNEAQ (reference sequence). The ends lost 6 bases at V and 9 bases at J; junction bases unmatched: 20. The CDR3 length is 17 residues. The CDR3 coding sequence is TGTGCCAGCAGTCGTAACTCCGGGACAGGGATCTCAGGCCAAGCTTTCTTT. Translating it yields CASSRNSGTGISGQAFF.

The chain has TRBV9 and TRBJ1-2, with D unresolved. The ends were cut back, 0 bases at V and 2 bases at J, with 11 bases in the middle. This CDR3 is 15 amino acids long. In germline, CDR1 is SGDLS, CDR2 YYNGEE. DNA of the CDR3: TGTGCCAGCAGCGTAGCAGGCGGGCTGAACTATGGCTACACCTTC. It encodes CASSVAGGLNYGYTF.

V and J are TRBV21-1 and TRBJ2-3; no check of the table's D call, TRBD2, against the DNA was made. TRBV21-1 corresponds to a pseudogene. This CDR3 spans 15 amino acids. The CDR3: CASSKEAGYTDTQYF. The CDR3 nucleotides read TGTGCCAGCAGCAAGGAGGCAGGCTACACAGATACGCAGTATTTT.

This clone was found a few times. The rearrangement joins TRBV2 to TRBJ2-2; TRBD1 agrees at 8 bases. The CDR3 loop spans 15 amino acids. Trimming took 7 bases from V and 1 from J; bases not matched to a gene: 5. CDR1 SNHLY and CDR2 FYNNEI come from the germline V gene. CDR3 DNA sequence: TGTGCCAGCACCAGGGGGACAGGGAACACCGGGGAGCTGTTTTTT. Translation: CASTRGTGNTGELFF.

The genes are TRBV28 and TRBJ2-1, with D perhaps TRBD2 (5 bases). Germline V gene data show CDR1 as MDHEN and CDR2 as SYDVKM. Trimming stripped 4 bases from V and 1 base from J, with 5 bases between. The CDR3 has 13 amino acids. Here the CDR3 reads CASSWRSYNEQFF. DNA for the CDR3: TGTGCCAGCAGTTGGAGGTCCTACAATGAGCAGTTCTTC.

The rearrangement links TRBV7-8 to TRBJ2-7; TRBD1 agrees at 7 bases. The CDR3 consists of 15 residues. The V segment lost 4 bases and the J segment 1 base; nucleotides outside the gene matches: 7. Germline values: CDR1 SGHVS, CDR2 FQNEAQ. The CDR3 nucleotides are TGTGCCAGCAGCTCTCTGACAGGGAAATCCTACGAGCAGTACTTC. The encoded protein is CASSSLTGKSYEQYF.

V and J are TRBV9 and TRBJ2-2; TRBD2 is a possible D gene (5 bases). The CDR3 extends over 13 amino acids. V lost 7 bases and J lost 4, with 11 bases in between. In germline, CDR1 is SGDLS, CDR2 YYNGEE. The CDR3 loop is CASGYSGTGELFF. The CDR3 nucleotides are TGTGCCAGCGGATACAGCGGCACCGGGGAGCTGTTTTTT.

The chain couples TRBV7-8 to TRBJ1-3; weak D call: TRBD1 (6 bases). Germline CDR1 SGHVS, CDR2 FQNEAQ. The CDR3 is 15 amino acids. With 3 bases removed from V and 2 bases from J, the gap between germline ends came to 11 bases. CDR3 in DNA: TGTGCCAGCAGCTTCGGGGGGCTGACTGGAAACACCATATATTTT. Amino acids: CASSFGGLTGNTIYF.

V gene TRBV27 combines with J gene TRBJ1-2; 8 bases agree with TRBD1. The CDR3 consists of 15 residues. V gave up 6 bases and J gave up 2 bases; unmatched junction bases: 8. Germline values: CDR1 MNHEY, CDR2 SMNVEV (reference sequence). CDR3 in DNA: TGTGCCAGCAGCGCCTACAGGGGGGAGAACTATGGCTACACCTTC. Translation: CASSAYRGENYGYTF.

The rearrangement joins TRBV5-4 to TRBJ1-2, with 7 bases fitting TRBD1. V lost 4 bases and J lost 8; bases outside the gene matches: 14. The germline gives CDR1 SGHNT, CDR2 YYREEE (reference sequence). The CDR3 is 15 residues long. The CDR3 DNA reads as TGTGCCAGCAGCCAGATATTCCAGGGGGAAGAGGGCTACACCTTC. Amino acids: CASSQIFQGEEGYTF. The variable domain in full, completed from reference TRBV5-4 and TRBJ1-2, reads ETGVTQSPTHLIKTRGQQVTLRCSSQSGHNTVSWYQQALGQGPQFIFQYYREEENGRGNFPPRFSGLQFPNYSSELNVNALELDDSALYLCASSQIFQGEEGYTFGSGTRLTVV.

The chain links TRBV29-1 to TRBJ1-6; D gene ambiguous. This CDR3 region has 15 residues. CDR1 SQVTM and CDR2 ANQGSEA come from the germline V gene. The V end lost 5 bases, the J end lost 5 bases, and 16 bases lay between the germline ends. CDR3 loop: CSVKLGTSNNSPLHF. The CDR3 bases are TGCAGCGTTAAATTGGGCACCTCGAATAATTCACCCCTCCACTTT.

The rearrangement uses TRBV7-8 and TRBJ2-7, with 7 bases identical to TRBD1. Unmatched junction bases numbered 13, after V lost 5 bases and J lost 6 bases. This CDR3 comprises 15 residues. CDR1 is SGHVS and CDR2 is FQNEAQ in the germline V gene. The CDR3 DNA reads as TGTGCCAGCAGCCCTCAGGGACAGAAGGTTTTCGAGCAGTACTTC. Translation gives CASSPQGQKVFEQYF.